This T cell receptor beta chain was captured by sequencing in a study of blood T cells in healthy people across ages. This clonotype was detected many times. Primers used in a second PCR of about 6 to 11 cycles were a sample-barcoded 5' primer and a J-beta primer mix. TCRdb reprocessed the 5' RACE reads via MiXCR and lists one record per CDR3 protein. The sample lists 1.5 million to 2 million distinct CDR3 sequences; approximately 28% were seen once. The clonotype was recovered from a woman aged 25-40 years in good health. The sequenced sample consisted of blood.

This chain's CDR3 is CASSESASGAGEQYF. CDR3 nucleotide sequence: TGCGCCAGCAGTGAGTCGGCTAGCGGGGCCGGGGAGCAGTACTTC. The chain joins TRBV10-1 to TRBJ2-7; TRBD2 matches at 9 bases. The ends lost 0 bases at V and 7 bases at J; junction bases unmatched: 7. Germline lookup yields CDR1 WNHNN and CDR2 SYGVQD (reference sequence). The CDR3 extends over 15 amino acids.